The source of this T cell receptor (beta chain) is a study of blood T cell repertoires in COVID-19. Participants were aged roughly 18 to 90 years, lived in around 25 US areas, and enrolled virtually. Cohorts were assigned according to the clinical history that participants reported. TCRdb keeps only in-frame clones here, not all; method: immunoSEQ multiplex PCR. The sample has about 240,000 clones, approximately 90% seen once. The CDR3 contains 16 residues. Losses at the gene ends were 6 bases for V and 6 bases for J; bases not matched to a gene: 14. CDR1 is LNHDA and CDR2 is SQIVND in the germline V gene (reference sequence).

The source is a young woman who had recovered from COVID-19. Sequencing was done on a sample of PBMCs or T cells enriched from blood (not recorded which). The genes are TRBV19 and TRBJ2-3, with TRBD2 matching 8 bases. CDR3 protein: CASSSPSGGGQDTQYF. In DNA, the CDR3 is TGTGCCAGTAGCTCCCCCTCGGGCGGGGGGCAGGATACGCAGTATTTT.